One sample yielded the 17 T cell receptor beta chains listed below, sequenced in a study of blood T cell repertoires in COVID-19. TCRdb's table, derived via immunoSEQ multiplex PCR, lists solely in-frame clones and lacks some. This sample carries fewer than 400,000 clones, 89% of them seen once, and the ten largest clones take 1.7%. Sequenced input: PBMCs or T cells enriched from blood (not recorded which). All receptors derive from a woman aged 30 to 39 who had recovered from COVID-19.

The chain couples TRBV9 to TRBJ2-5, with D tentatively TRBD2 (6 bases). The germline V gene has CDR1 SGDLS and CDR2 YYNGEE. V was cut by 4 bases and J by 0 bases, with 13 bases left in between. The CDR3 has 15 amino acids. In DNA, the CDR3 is TGTGCCAGCAGCCCCCGGGACTTTAACCAAGAGACCCAGTACTTC. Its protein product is CASSPRDFNQETQYF. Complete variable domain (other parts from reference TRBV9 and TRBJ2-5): DSGVTQTPKHLITATGQRVTLRCSPRSGDLSVYWYQQSLDQGLQFLIQYYNGEERAKGNILERFSAQQFPDLHSELNLSSLELGDSALYFCASSPRDFNQETQYFGPGTRLLVL.

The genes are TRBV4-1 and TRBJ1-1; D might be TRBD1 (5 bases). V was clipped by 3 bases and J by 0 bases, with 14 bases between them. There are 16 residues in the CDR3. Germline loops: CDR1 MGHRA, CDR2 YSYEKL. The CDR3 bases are TGCGCCAGCAGCCACCTTGCAAGGGGATTGAACACTGAAGCTTTCTTT. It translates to CASSHLARGLNTEAFF.

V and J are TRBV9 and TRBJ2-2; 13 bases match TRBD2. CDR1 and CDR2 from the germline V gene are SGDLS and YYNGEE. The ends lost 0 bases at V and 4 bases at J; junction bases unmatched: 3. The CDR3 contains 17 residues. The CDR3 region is CASSVGLAGGRTGELFF. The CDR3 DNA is TGTGCCAGCAGCGTAGGACTAGCGGGGGGACGCACCGGGGAGCTGTTTTTT. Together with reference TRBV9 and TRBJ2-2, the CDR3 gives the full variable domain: DSGVTQTPKHLITATGQRVTLRCSPRSGDLSVYWYQQSLDQGLQFLIQYYNGEERAKGNILERFSAQQFPDLHSELNLSSLELGDSALYFCASSVGLAGGRTGELFFGEGSRLTVL.

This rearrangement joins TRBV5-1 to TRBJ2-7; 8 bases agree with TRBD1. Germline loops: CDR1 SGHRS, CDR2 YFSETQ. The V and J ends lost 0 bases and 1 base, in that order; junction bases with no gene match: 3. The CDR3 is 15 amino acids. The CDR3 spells CASSLDGTGSYEQYF. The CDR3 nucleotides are TGCGCCAGCAGCTTGGACGGGACAGGTTCCTACGAGCAGTACTTC.

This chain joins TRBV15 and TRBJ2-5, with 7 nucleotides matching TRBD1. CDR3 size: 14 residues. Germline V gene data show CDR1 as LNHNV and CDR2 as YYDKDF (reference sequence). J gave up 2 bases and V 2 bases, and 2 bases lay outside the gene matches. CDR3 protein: CATSRPGQQETQYF. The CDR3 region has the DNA TGTGCCACCAGCAGACCGGGACAGCAAGAGACCCAGTACTTC.

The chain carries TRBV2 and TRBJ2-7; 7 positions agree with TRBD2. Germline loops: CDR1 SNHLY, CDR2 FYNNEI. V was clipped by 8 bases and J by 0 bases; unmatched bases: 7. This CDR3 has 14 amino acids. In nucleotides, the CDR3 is TGTGCCAGCCTGTCGGGGACTACCTCCTACGAGCAGTACTTC. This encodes CASLSGTTSYEQYF. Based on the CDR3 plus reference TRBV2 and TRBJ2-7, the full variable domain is EPEVTQTPSHQVTQMGQEVILRCVPISNHLYFYWYRQILGQKVEFLVSFYNNEISEKSEIFDDQFSVERPDGSNFTLKIRSTKLEDSAMYFCASLSGTTSYEQYFGPGTRLTVT.

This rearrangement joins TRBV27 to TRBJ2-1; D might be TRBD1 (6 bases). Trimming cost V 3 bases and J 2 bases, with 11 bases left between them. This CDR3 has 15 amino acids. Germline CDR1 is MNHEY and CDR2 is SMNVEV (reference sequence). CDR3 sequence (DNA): TGTGCCAGCAGTTTCGGGACAACGGCCTACAATGAGCAGTTCTTC. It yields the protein CASSFGTTAYNEQFF.

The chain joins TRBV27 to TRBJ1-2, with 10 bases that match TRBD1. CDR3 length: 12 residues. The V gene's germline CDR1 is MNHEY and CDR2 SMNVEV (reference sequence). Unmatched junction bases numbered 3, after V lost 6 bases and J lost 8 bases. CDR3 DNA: TGTGCCAGCAGCGGGACAGGGGAAGGCTACACCTTC. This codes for CASSGTGEGYTF.

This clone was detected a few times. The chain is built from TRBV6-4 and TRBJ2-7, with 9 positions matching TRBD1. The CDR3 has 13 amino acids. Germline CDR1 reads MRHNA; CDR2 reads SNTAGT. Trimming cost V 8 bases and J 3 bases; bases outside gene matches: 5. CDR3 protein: CASPQGAFYEQYF. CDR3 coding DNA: TGTGCCAGCCCACAGGGGGCTTTCTACGAGCAGTACTTC.

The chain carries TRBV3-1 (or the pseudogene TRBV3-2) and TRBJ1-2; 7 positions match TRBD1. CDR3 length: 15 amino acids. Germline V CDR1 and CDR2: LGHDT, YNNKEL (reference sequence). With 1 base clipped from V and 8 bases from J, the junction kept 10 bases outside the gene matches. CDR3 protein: CASSQADRAPYGYTF. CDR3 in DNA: TGTGCCAGCAGCCAAGCCGACAGGGCCCCCTACGGCTACACCTTC.

CDR3 bases: TGTGCCAGCAGTTACAGGGGCAGAAGTGTAGACGAGCAGTACTTC. Protein product: CASSYRGRSVDEQYF. V is TRBV2 and J is TRBJ2-7; 7 bases map to TRBD1. Per germline, CDR1 SNHLY and CDR2 FYNNEI. Trimming took 5 bases from V and 5 from J; bases not matched to a gene: 12. The CDR3 has 15 residues.

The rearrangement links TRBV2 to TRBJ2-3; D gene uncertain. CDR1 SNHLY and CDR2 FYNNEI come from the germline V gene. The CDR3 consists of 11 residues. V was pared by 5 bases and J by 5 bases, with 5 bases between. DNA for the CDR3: TGTGCCAGCAGTCTTCGAGATACGCAGTATTTT. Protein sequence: CASSLRDTQYF.

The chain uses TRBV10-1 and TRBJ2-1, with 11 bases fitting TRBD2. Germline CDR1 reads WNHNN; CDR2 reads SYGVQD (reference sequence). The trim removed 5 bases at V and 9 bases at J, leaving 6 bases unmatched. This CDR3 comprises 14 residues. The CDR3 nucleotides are TGCGCCAGCAGTTCAGGACTAGCGGGTAGTGAGCAGTTCTTC. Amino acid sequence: CASSSGLAGSEQFF.

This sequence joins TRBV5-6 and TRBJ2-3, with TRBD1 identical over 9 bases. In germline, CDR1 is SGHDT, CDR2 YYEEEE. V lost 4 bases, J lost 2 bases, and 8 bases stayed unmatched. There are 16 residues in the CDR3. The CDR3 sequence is CASSVLQGADTDTQYF. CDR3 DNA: TGTGCCAGCAGCGTTTTACAGGGGGCGGACACAGATACGCAGTATTTT.

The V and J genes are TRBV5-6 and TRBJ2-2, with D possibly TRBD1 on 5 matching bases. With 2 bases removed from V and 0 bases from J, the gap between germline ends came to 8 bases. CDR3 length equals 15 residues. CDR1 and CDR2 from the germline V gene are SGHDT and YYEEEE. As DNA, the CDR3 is TGTGCCAGCAGCTTAGGGGTTACGAACACCGGGGAGCTGTTTTTT. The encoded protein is CASSLGVTNTGELFF.

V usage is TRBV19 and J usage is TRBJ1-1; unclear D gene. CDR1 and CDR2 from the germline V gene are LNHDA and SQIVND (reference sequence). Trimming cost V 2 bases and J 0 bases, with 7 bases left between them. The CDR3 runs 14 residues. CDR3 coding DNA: TGTGCCAGTAGTATATCAGGTTTGAACACTGAAGCTTTCTTT. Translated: CASSISGLNTEAFF.

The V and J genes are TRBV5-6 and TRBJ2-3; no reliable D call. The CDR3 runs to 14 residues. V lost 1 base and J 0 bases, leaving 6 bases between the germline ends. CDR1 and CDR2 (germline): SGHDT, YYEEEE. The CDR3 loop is CASSLRTSTDTQYF. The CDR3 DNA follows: TGTGCCAGCAGCTTGCGAACTAGCACAGATACGCAGTATTTT. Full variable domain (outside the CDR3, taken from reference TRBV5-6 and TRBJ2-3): DAGVTQSPTHLIKTRGQQVTLRCSPKSGHDTVSWYQQALGQGPQFIFQYYEEEERQRGNFPDRFSGHQFPNYSSELNVNALLLGDSALYLCASSLRTSTDTQYFGPGTRLTVL.